The 9 T cell receptor beta chains below were found in one sample sequenced in a study of PD-1 blockade in mismatch repair-deficient tumors. Profiling relied on immunoSEQ multiplex PCR, and the TCRdb table lists in-frame clones only, not all of them. This sample has approximately 40,000 clones, with roughly three quarters found just once. The source material was peripheral blood, sampled 4 weeks after starting pembrolizumab. These receptors were collected from an adult with mismatch repair-deficient cancer.

V and J are TRBV27 and TRBJ2-5; D is perhaps TRBD2 (6 bases). Per the germline V gene, CDR1 is MNHEY and CDR2 is SMNVEV (reference sequence). This CDR3 comprises 14 residues. Trimming removed 2 bases at V and 5 bases at J, with 12 bases between. The CDR3 here is CASSLRLVGETQYF. CDR3 bases: TGTGCCAGCAGTTTACGACTAGTCGGGGAGACCCAGTACTTC.

The V call is TRBV12-5, the J call TRBJ2-5; D may match TRBD1 or TRBD2 (5 bases each). Trimming shortened V by 9 bases and J by 1 base, and 18 bases separated the two germline ends. The CDR3 extends over 15 amino acids. Germline assignment: CDR1 LGHNT and CDR2 FRNRAP. CDR3 protein: CASADNLGTQETQYF. The CDR3 DNA is TGTGCTAGCGCTGATAACCTAGGGACCCAAGAGACCCAGTACTTC.

V and J are TRBV20-1 and TRBJ2-7; D gene uncertain. V was shortened by 7 bases and J by 5 bases, with 9 bases between the two germline ends. The germline CDR1 and CDR2 sequences are DFQATT and SNEGSKA (reference sequence). The CDR3 loop spans 10 amino acids. The CDR3 region is CSVLVHEQYF. DNA of the CDR3: TGCAGTGTACTGGTCCACGAGCAGTACTTC.

As to this clone: Just one base apart from a much larger clone, this may be a read error. The chain combines TRBV6-5 with TRBJ2-7; the match to TRBD1 covers 7 bases. The CDR3 sequence is 14 residues long. Per the germline V gene, CDR1 is MNHEY and CDR2 is SVGAGI. The CDR3 DNA sequence: TGTGCCAGCAGTGAAGGGGACAGCTCCTACGGGCAGTACTTC. Translating it yields CASSEGDSSYGQYF.

V usage is TRBV11-2 and J usage is TRBJ2-7; maybe TRBD1 (6 bases). The germline gives CDR1 SGHAT, CDR2 FQNNGV. Trimming removed 2 bases from V and 3 bases from J, with 20 bases in between. The CDR3 covers 17 residues. For the CDR3, the DNA is TGTGCCAGCAGCTTAATATCCGGGACACGAATCCACTACGAGCAGTACTTC. Protein sequence: CASSLISGTRIHYEQYF.

The rearrangement uses TRBV10-3 and TRBJ2-1; perhaps TRBD1 as D (6 bases). The CDR3 extends over 16 amino acids. V was cut by 10 bases and J by 0 bases, with 19 bases left in between. Germline V gene sequence: CDR1 ENHRY, CDR2 SYGVKD. CDR3 DNA sequence: TGTGCCACCATATCAGGGGACCGGAGCTCCTACAATGAGCAGTTCTTC. Protein sequence: CATISGDRSSYNEQFF.

The chain combines TRBV7-9 with TRBJ1-2; 10 bases align to TRBD1. V dropped 1 base and J dropped 5; count of bases not matched to a gene: 4. From germline, CDR1 is SEHNR and CDR2 FQNEAQ (reference sequence). The CDR3 sequence is 15 residues long. The CDR3 spells CASSLGQGALYGYTF. The CDR3 DNA reads TGTGCCAGCAGCTTAGGACAGGGGGCTTTGTATGGCTACACCTTC.

The rearrangement links TRBV10-2 to TRBJ2-5; TRBD2 matches 8 bases. Germline V CDR1 and CDR2: WSHSY, SAAADI. The CDR3 contains 13 residues. V lost 7 bases and J lost 1; bases outside the gene matches: 2. CDR3 in amino acids: CASKSGGQETQYF. CDR3 DNA sequence: TGCGCCAGCAAAAGCGGGGGCCAAGAGACCCAGTACTTC.

The J gene is TRBJ2-3, the V gene TRBV28; the D is unclear. Trimming pared 6 bases from V and 3 bases from J, leaving 13 bases between. The germline CDR1 and CDR2 sequences are MDHEN and SYDVKM. The CDR3 totals 14 residues. The CDR3 DNA is TGTGCCAGCAGGCGAGTGGGATTAACAGATACGCAGTATTTT. Protein product: CASRRVGLTDTQYF. The variable domain in full, completed from reference TRBV28 and TRBJ2-3, reads DVKVTQSSRYLVKRTGEKVFLECVQDMDHENMFWYRQDPGLGLRLIYFSYDVKMKEKGDIPEGYSVSREKKERFSLILESASTNQTSMYLCASRRVGLTDTQYFGPGTRLTVL.